This entry features one T cell receptor (beta chain) sequence. The antigen is undetermined. The record originates from a study of long-term antiretroviral therapy in people with HIV. Overall study findings and caveats: Unavailable data included ART adherence, viral resistance and therapy changes (switches in treatment). Diversity measured after ART increased yet remained under transplant donor controls.

They ran version v3.0 of the immunoSEQ assay at survey level. This table comes from immunoSEQ multiplex PCR, and its TCRdb copy is limited to in-frame clones, with some not included. The data show over 30,000 clones, 75% to 90% seen once. The V gene end was trimmed by 5 bases and the J gene end by 7 bases; junction bases not matched to a gene: 6. The length of the CDR3 is 14 residues. CDR1 MNHNY and CDR2 SVGAGI come from the germline V gene (reference sequence). The TCR was taken from a woman aged 50 to 60 with HIV. The rearrangement uses TRBV6-6 and TRBJ2-4; 9 bases are a match to TRBD2. Specimen: unsorted PBMCs, collected 3.1 years after starting antiretroviral therapy. CDR3 loop: CASSPGTSRNIQYF. CDR3 nucleotide sequence: TGTGCCAGCAGTCCGGGGACTAGCAGGAACATTCAGTACTTC.